This T cell receptor (beta chain) derives from a study of cytomegalovirus exposure and HLA in healthy donors (dated by TCRdb to about 2017). About the investigation overall: According to a later analysis, one platform produced both the roughly 130 validation repertoires and the 730 or so repertoires of the first cohort. The aim of the study was to test whether cataloging public T cell receptors could identify signatures of past pathogen exposure. Along with the approximately 700-subject first cohort, a separate validation cohort of 120 different subjects was used. To predict cytomegalovirus infection status, the study brought together high-throughput TCR immunosequencing, statistical association of individual TCRs with disease status, and machine learning. What the study reported, not specific to this receptor: Cytomegalovirus status was reported to be diagnosed by the classifier with high specificity and sensitivity in both the original and validation cohorts. The authors suggested that the approach could potentially be generalized to other disease states and immunological phenotypes. In vitro tests confirmed that a few of the cytomegalovirus-associated TCR beta chains recognize cytomegalovirus antigens. Of the cluster scores, around 95% were above 0 in a later analysis, which found that TCRs clustered in the first cohort also tended to co-occur in the 95 to 150 validation repertoires. A total of fewer than 200 TCR beta chains were listed by the study as associated with cytomegalovirus. A later analysis had no HLA typing for the validation cohort, so co-occurrence there was scored across all 120 or so repertoires. Across donors, most TCR sequences were observed very rarely, whereas some public TCRs were present in many individuals.

Donors formed part of the validation cohort, which comprised 120 subjects and was distinct from the first cohort of under 850 subjects. Reading the germline V gene (reference sequence) gives CDR1 SEHNR and CDR2 FQNEAQ. Its CDR3 holds 14 amino acids, cysteine through phenylalanine. Left in the record is the CDR3 DNA by itself, 42 bases read in frame from the first base. The V end loses 4 bases and the J end loses 7 bases, and a stretch of 16 bases separates them. With regard to this clone: It has no known antigen specificity. No quality values exist for individual bases; no much larger clone is one base distant.

The library came from the immunoSEQ multiplex PCR assay. From the authors' description of their analysis: A statistical classification framework was developed to diagnose cytomegalovirus status using the catalog of TCR beta chain sequences. TCRdb retrieved this table from immuneACCESS and kept in-frame rearrangements only. Not all clones are present; in checked studies, unresolved V genes account for under half, and no reason is known for the remainder. V and J calls plus clone size are reproduced from that table; the DNA served to infer D and trimming. Present in this sample are around 300,000 clones, just over 85% of which were seen just once. Of the sample, 1% falls within the top ten clones.

The chain was built from TRBV7-9 and TRBJ2-5; TRBD1 might be the D gene, on 5 matching bases. This sequence originates from a young woman in good health and CMV-seronegative. Specimen: PBMCs. In nucleotide form, the sequence is TGTGCCAGCAGCTCCGACCCAGGGTTTGCGACCCAGTACTTC. Its protein product is CASSSDPGFATQYF.